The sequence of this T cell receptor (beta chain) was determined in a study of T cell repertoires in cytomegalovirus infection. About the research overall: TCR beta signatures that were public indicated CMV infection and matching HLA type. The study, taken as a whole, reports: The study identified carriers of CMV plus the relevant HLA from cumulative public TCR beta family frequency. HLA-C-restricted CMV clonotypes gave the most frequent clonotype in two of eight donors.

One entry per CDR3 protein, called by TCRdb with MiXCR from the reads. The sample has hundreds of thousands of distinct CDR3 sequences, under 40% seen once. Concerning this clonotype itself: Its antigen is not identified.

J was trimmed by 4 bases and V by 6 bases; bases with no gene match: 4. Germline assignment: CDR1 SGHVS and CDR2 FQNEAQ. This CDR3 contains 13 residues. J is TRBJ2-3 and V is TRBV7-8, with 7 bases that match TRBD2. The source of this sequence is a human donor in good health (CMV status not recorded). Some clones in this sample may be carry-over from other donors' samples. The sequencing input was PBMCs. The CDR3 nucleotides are TGTGCCAGCAGGGGGGGGATCGCAGATACGCAGTATTTT. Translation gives CASRGGIADTQYF.